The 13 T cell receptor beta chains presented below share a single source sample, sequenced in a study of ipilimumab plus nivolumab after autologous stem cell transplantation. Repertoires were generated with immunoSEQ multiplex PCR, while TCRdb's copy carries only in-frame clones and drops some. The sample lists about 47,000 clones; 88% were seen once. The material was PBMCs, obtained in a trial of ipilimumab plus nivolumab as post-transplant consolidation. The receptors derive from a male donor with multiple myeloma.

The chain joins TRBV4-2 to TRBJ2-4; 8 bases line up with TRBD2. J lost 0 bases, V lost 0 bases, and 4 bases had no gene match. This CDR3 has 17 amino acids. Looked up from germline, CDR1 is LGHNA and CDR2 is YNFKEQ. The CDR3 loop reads CASSQDFGGVAKNIQYF. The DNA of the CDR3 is TGTGCCAGCAGCCAAGATTTCGGGGGGGTAGCCAAAAACATTCAGTACTTC.

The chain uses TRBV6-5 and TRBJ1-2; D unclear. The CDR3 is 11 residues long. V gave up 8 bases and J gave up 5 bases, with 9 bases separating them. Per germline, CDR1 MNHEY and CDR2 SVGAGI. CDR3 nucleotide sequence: TGTGCCAGCGGCGCGGGATATGGCTACACCTTC. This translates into CASGAGYGYTF.

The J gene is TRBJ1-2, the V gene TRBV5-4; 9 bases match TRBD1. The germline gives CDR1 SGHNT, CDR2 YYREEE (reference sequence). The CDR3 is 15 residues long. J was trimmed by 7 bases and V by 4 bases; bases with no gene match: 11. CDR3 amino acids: CASSEGLDRGLGYTF. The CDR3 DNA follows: TGTGCCAGCAGCGAGGGATTGGACAGGGGCCTTGGCTACACCTTC. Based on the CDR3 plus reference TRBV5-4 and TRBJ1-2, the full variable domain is ETGVTQSPTHLIKTRGQQVTLRCSSQSGHNTVSWYQQALGQGPQFIFQYYREEENGRGNFPPRFSGLQFPNYSSELNVNALELDDSALYLCASSEGLDRGLGYTFGSGTRLTVV.

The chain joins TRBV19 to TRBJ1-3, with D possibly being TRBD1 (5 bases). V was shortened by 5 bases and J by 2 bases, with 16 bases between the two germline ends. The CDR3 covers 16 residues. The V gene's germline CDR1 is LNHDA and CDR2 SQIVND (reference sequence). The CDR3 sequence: CASSQRRAIPGNTIYF. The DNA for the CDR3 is TGTGCCAGTAGTCAGCGCAGGGCTATTCCTGGAAACACCATATATTTT.

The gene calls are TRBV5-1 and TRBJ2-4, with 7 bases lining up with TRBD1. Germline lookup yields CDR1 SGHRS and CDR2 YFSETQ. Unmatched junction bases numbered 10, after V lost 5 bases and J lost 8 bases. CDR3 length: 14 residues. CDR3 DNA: TGCGCCAGCAGGCCTGAGGGGGCTAAAGACATTCAGTACTTC. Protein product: CASRPEGAKDIQYF.

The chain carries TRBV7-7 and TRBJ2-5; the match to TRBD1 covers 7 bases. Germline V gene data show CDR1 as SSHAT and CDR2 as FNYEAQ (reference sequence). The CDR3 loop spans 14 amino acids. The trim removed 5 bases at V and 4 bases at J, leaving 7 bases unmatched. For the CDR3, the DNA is TGTGCCAGCAGCCAGCAGGGGGTTGGAGAGACCCAGTACTTC. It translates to CASSQQGVGETQYF.

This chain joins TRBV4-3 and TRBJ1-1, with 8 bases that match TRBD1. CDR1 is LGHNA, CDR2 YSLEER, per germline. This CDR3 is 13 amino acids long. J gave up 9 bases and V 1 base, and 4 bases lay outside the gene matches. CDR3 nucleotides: TGCGCCAGCAGCCAAGGTAGGGACAGGAAAGCTTTCTTT. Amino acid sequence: CASSQGRDRKAFF.

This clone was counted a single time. CDR3 sequence reads: CASSLAPTGPLQYF. DNA of the CDR3: TGTGCCAGCAGCTTAGCGCCGACAGGCCCCCTTCAGTACTTC. The chain uses TRBV7-2 and TRBJ2-4; D might be TRBD1 (6 bases). The germline V and J ends were trimmed by 0 bases and 11 bases, with 14 bases remaining between them. Per the germline V gene, CDR1 is SGHTA and CDR2 is FQGNSA. The CDR3 sequence is 14 residues long.

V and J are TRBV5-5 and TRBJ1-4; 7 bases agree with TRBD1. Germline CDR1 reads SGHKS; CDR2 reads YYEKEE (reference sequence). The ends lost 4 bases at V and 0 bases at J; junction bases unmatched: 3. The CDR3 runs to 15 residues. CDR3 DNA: TGTGCCAGCAGCGACGGGACAGCAACTAATGAAAAACTGTTTTTT. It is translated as CASSDGTATNEKLFF.

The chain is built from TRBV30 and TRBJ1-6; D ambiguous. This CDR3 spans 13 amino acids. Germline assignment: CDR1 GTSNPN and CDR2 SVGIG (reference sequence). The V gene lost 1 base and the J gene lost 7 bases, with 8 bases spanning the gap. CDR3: CAWSGQPNSPLHF. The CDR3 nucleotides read TGTGCCTGGAGTGGGCAGCCAAATTCACCCCTCCACTTT. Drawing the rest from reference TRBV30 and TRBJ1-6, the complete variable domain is SQTIHQWPATLVQPVGSPLSLECTVEGTSNPNLYWYRQAAGRGLQLLFYSVGIGQISSEVPQNLSASRPQDRQFILSSKKLLLSDSGFYLCAWSGQPNSPLHFGNGTRLTVT.

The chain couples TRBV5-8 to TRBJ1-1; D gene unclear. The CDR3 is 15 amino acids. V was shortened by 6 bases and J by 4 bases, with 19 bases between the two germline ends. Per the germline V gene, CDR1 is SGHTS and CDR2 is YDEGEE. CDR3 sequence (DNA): TGTGCCAGCACTCCCGGATGGGGTCGGAGCACTGAAGCTTTCTTT. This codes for CASTPGWGRSTEAFF.

The CDR3 nucleotides are TGTGCCTGGAGTCCCTCCACAGATACGCAGTATTTT. Residues: CAWSPSTDTQYF. V gene TRBV30 combines with J gene TRBJ2-3; D remains ambiguous. Germline V CDR1 and CDR2: GTSNPN, SVGIG (reference sequence). The CDR3 has 12 residues. V lost 2 bases and J 2 bases, leaving 5 bases between the germline ends.

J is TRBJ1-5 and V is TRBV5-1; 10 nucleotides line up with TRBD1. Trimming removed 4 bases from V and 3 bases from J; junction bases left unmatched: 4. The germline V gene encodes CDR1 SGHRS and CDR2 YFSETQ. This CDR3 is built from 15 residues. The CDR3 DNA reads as TGCGCCAGCAGCCTGACAGGGGGCATCAATCAGCCCCAGCATTTT. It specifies CASSLTGGINQPQHF.